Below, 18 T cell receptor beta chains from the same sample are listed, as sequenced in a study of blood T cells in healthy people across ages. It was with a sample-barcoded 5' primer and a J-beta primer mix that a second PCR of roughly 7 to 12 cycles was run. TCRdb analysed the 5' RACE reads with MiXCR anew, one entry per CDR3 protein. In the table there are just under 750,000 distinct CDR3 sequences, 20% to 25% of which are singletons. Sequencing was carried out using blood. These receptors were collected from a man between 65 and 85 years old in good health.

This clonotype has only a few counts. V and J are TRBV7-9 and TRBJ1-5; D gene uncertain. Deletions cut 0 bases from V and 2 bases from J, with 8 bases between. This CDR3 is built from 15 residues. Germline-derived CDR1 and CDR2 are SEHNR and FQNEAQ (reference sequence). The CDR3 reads CASSLASEGNQPQHF. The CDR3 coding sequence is TGTGCCAGCAGCTTAGCGTCCGAAGGCAATCAGCCCCAGCATTTT.

Here the CDR3 reads CASSLSMETQYF. As DNA, the CDR3 is TGTGCCAGCAGTCTGAGTATGGAGACCCAGTACTTC. V is TRBV7-8 and J is TRBJ2-5; no reliable D call. The CDR3 has 12 residues. V lost 6 bases to trimming and J lost 5 bases, with 10 bases between them. CDR1 is SGHVS and CDR2 is FQNEAQ in the germline V gene.

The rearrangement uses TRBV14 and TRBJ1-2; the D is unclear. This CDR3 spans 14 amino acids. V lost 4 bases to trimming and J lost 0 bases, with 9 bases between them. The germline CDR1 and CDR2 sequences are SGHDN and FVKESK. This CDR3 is CASSREASNYGYTF. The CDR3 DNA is TGTGCCAGCAGCCGCGAAGCATCTAACTATGGCTACACCTTC.

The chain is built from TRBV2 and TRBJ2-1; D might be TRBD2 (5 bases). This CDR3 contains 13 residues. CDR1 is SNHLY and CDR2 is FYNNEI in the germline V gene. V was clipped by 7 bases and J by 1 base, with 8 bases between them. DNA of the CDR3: TGTGCCAGCATCGGGGAGTCCTACAATGAGCAGTTCTTC. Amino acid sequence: CASIGESYNEQFF.

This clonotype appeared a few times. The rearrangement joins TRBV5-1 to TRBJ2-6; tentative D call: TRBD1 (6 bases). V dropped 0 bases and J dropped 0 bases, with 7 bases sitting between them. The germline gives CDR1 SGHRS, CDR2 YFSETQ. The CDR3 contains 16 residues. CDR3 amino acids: CASSLGQVSGANVLTF. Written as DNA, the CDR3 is TGCGCCAGCAGCTTGGGACAGGTCTCTGGGGCCAACGTCCTGACTTTC.

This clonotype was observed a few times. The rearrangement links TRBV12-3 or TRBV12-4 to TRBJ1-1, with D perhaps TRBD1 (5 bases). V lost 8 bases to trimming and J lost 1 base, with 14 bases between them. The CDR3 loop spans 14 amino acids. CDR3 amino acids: CASGSGITNTEAFF. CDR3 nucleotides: TGTGCCAGCGGCTCAGGGATTACGAACACTGAAGCTTTCTTT.

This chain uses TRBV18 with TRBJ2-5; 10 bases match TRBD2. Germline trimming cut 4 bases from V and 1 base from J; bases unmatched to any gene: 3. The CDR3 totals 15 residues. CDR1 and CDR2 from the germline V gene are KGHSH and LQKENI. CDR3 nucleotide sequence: TGTGCCAGCTCACAGGGACTAGCGTTCCAAGAGACCCAGTACTTC. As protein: CASSQGLAFQETQYF. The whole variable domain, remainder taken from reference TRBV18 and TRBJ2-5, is NAGVMQNPRHLVRRRGQEARLRCSPMKGHSHVYWYRQLPEEGLKFMVYLQKENIIDESGMPKERFSAEFPKEGPSILRIQQVVRGDSAAYFCASSQGLAFQETQYFGPGTRLLVL.

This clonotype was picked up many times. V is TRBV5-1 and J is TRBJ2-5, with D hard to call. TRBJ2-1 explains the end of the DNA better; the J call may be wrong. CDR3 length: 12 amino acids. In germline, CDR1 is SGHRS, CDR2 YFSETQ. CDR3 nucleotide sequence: TGCGCCAGCAGCTTGGCCCTCACGGAGCAGTTCTTC. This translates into CASSLALTEQFF.

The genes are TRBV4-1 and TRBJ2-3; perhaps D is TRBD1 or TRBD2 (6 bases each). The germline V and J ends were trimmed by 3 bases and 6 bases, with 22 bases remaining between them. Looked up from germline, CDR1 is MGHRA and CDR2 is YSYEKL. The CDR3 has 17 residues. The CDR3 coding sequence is TGCGCCAGCAGCCAGGGGGCGGCGCGGGAAATCTTTGATACGCAGTATTTT. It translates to CASSQGAAREIFDTQYF.

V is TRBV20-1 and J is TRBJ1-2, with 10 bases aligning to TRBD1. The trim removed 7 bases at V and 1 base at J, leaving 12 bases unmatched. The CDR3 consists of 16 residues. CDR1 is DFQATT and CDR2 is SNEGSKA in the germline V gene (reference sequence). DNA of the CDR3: TGCAGTGTCCCCCGGGACAGGGGACTAATTAACTATGGCTACACCTTC. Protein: CSVPRDRGLINYGYTF.

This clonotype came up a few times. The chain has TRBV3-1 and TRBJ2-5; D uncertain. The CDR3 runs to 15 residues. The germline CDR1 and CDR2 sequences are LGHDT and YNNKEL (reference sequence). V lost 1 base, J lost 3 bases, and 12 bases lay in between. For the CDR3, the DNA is TGTGCCAGCAGCCAAGGACTGACGCGGAAAGAGACCCAGTACTTC. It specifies CASSQGLTRKETQYF.

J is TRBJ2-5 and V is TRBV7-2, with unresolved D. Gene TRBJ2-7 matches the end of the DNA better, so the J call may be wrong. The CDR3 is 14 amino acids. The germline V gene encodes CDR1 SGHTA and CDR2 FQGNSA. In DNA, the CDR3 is TGTGCCAGCAGCCTAATCGAGTCCTCCTACGAGCAGTACTTC. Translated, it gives CASSLIESSYEQYF.

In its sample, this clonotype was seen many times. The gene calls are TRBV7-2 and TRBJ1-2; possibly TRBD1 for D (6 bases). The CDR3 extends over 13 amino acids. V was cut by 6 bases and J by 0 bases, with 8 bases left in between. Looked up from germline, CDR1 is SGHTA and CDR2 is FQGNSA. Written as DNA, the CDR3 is TGTGCCAGCAGTCGACAGGCTAACTATGGCTACACCTTC. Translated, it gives CASSRQANYGYTF.

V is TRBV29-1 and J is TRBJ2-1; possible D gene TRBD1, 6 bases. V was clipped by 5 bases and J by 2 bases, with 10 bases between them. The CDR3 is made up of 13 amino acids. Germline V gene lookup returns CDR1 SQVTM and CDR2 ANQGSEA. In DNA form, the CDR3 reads TGCAGCGTTCGGCAGGGGACCTACAATGAGCAGTTCTTC. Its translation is CSVRQGTYNEQFF.

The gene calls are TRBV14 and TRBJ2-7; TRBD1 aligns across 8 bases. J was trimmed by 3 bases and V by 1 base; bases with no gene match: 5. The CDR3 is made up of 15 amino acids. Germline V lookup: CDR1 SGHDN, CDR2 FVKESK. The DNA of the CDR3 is TGTGCCAGCAGCCAAGTCCGAGGACAGGGCTACGAGCAGTACTTC. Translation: CASSQVRGQGYEQYF.

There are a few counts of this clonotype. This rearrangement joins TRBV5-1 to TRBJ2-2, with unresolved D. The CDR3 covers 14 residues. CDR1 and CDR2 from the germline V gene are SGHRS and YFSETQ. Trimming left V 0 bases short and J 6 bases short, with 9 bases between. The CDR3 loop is CASSLVDRSGELFF. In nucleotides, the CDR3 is TGCGCCAGCAGCTTGGTGGATAGGTCCGGGGAGCTGTTTTTT. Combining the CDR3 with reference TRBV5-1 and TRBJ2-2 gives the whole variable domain KAGVTQTPRYLIKTRGQQVTLSCSPISGHRSVSWYQQTPGQGLQFLFEYFSETQRNKGNFPGRFSGRQFSNSRSEMNVSTLELGDSALYLCASSLVDRSGELFFGEGSRLTVL.

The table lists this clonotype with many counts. DNA of the CDR3: TGTGCCAGCAGTCCAAGGTGGGGACTGCGGCAAGAGACCCAGTACTTC. Amino acid sequence: CASSPRWGLRQETQYF. This rearrangement joins TRBV28 to TRBJ2-5, with a tentative D call TRBD2 (6 bases). Germline V lookup: CDR1 MDHEN, CDR2 SYDVKM. The CDR3 is 16 residues long. The V and J ends lost 5 bases and 2 bases respectively, with 18 bases between them. Full variable domain (rest looked up from reference TRBV28 and TRBJ2-5): DVKVTQSSRYLVKRTGEKVFLECVQDMDHENMFWYRQDPGLGLRLIYFSYDVKMKEKGDIPEGYSVSREKKERFSLILESASTNQTSMYLCASSPRWGLRQETQYFGPGTRLLVL.

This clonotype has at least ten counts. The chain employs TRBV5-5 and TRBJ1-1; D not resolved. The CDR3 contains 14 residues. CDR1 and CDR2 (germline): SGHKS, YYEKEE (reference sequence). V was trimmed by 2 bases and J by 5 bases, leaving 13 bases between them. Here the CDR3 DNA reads TGTGCCAGCAGCTTTGCCAGCGAGGGTACTGAAGCTTTCTTT. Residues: CASSFASEGTEAFF.